This T cell receptor (beta chain) was captured by sequencing in a study of T-cell reconstitution after alpha-beta-depleted transplantation in children. Study-wide points: Fresh T-cell production supplied most of the T-cell counts and diversity seen one year after transplant. Several hundred expanded graft clones reportedly were the source of alpha-beta T cells about two months after transplant. Surviving thymic progenitors and recipient T cells were the source of high TCRbeta diversity at day 60 in some patients.

This clonotype was observed many times. Its antigen is unidentified. Per the germline V gene, CDR1 is LGHNA and CDR2 is YSLEER. The CDR3 loop spans 14 amino acids. V trimming: 3 bases; J trimming: 5 bases; junction bases outside the gene matches: 2. Preparation of the TCRbeta library used unique molecular identifiers. Using its own MiXCR run on the PCR reads, TCRdb lists one record per CDR3 protein. Among around 440,000 distinct CDR3 sequences listed, roughly a tenth were seen once. This clonotype originated in a child aged 2-15 years with inherited bone marrow failure, due to receive a stem cell transplant. This chain uses TRBV4-3 with TRBJ2-2; TRBD1 agrees at 8 bases. The specimen was PBMCs, collected before TCRalphabeta/CD19-depleted stem cell transplant. CDR3 DNA: TGCGCCAGCAGCCAGACAGGGGCTACCGGGGAGCTGTTTTTT. Encoded protein: CASSQTGATGELFF.